This is a list of T cell receptor beta chains from one sample in a study of blood T cell repertoires in COVID-19. The table came from immunoSEQ multiplex PCR; TCRdb's copy has only in-frame clones and leaves some out. Of roughly 90,000 clones in the sample, about 89% were seen once. Source material: peripheral blood. The receptors were gathered from a middle-aged man with COVID-19, enrolled during active disease. The CDR3 runs from the conserved cysteine through the conserved F or W. A D gene is named only where the DNA matches it firmly. Some rows mark clone size as missing; the rest say once, few, many or name a class of expanded clone.

J gene | D gene | V gene | clone size | CDR3 DNA | CDR3 protein
TRBJ2-7 | NA | TRBV24-1 | NA | TGTGCCACCAGTGCTTCACCAGGGTACGAAAGTTCCTACGAGCAGTACTTC | CATSASPGYESSYEQYF
TRBJ2-5 | TRBD1 | TRBV27 | NA | TGTGCCAGCAGTCCGGGACAGGGTTCGGCAGAGACCCAGTACTTC | CASSPGQGSAETQYF
TRBJ2-6 | NA | TRBV27 | NA | TGTGCCAGCAGTTTATCCCCACTTGGCTCTGGGGCCAACGTCCTGACTTTC | CASSLSPLGSGANVLTF
TRBJ2-1 | TRBD2 | TRBV5-4 | once | TGTGCCAGCAGCTTGGCTACGCGGGGGGACGCTGGCAATGAGCAGTTCTTC | CASSLATRGDAGNEQFF
TRBJ1-5 | NA | TRBV27 | NA | TGTGCCAGCAAAACCGCGGCAGGACTTAGCAATCAGCCCCAGCATTTT | CASKTAAGLSNQPQHF
TRBJ2-1 | NA | TRBV9 | NA | TGTGCCAGCAGCGCGTCACAAACAGGGTACAATGAGCAGTTCTTC | CASSASQTGYNEQFF
TRBJ2-5 | NA | TRBV30 | once | TGTGCCTGGAGTGTAGCGGCCCGGGGGACCCAGTACTTC | CAWSVAARGTQYF
TRBJ2-3 | NA | TRBV2 | NA | TGTGCCAGCAGCCCAGGGAGGGGGGGCACAGATACGCAGTATTTT | CASSPGRGGTDTQYF
TRBJ2-1 | TRBD2 | TRBV7-6 | once | TGTGCCAGCAGCCAGCTGGGCGGGGGTTACAATGAGCAGTTCTTC | CASSQLGGGYNEQFF
TRBJ1-1 | NA | TRBV5-4 | NA | TGTGCCAGCAGCTTGGACCCGGGTGCGGAAGCTTTCTTT | CASSLDPGAEAFF
TRBJ1-4 | TRBD1 | TRBV7-9 | once | TGTGCCAGCAGCTCTCTGGACAGGAGCGAAAAACTGTTTTTT | CASSSLDRSEKLFF
TRBJ2-3 | TRBD2 | TRBV29-1 | NA | TGCAGCGTTGGGGGGGGGTCCGCAGATACGCAGTATTTT | CSVGGGSADTQYF
TRBJ1-1 | NA | TRBV19 | NA | TGTGCCAGTAGTATCGTGACCAGCGGGGTTTTTACTGAAGCTTTCTTT | CASSIVTSGVFTEAFF
TRBJ1-2 | TRBD1 | TRBV10-3 | NA | TGTGCCATCAGTGGAAAAGGGGGCGCAGGGGGTGGTGGCTACACCTTC | CAISGKGGAGGGGYTF
TRBJ1-2 | TRBD1 | TRBV2 | NA | TGTGCCAGCGCCGACAGGGGAAACTATGGCTACACCTTC | CASADRGNYGYTF
TRBJ2-6 | NA | TRBV28 | NA | TGTGCCAGCAGTTCCACTATGGGTAAGGGGCACTCTGGGGCCAACGTCCTGACTTTC | CASSSTMGKGHSGANVLTF
TRBJ2-1 | NA | TRBV6-5 | NA | TGTGCCAGCAGTCTGGCCGCAGCCCGGGGTGAGCAGTTCTTC | CASSLAAARGEQFF